This T cell receptor (beta chain) was recorded in a study of T-cell memory formation after mild COVID-19. Whole-study context: Most TCR clusters belonged to a single donor.

This clonotype has only a few counts. CDR3 size: 12 residues. V shed 2 bases and J shed 8 bases, with 6 bases lying between them. Germline V CDR1 and CDR2: SEHNR, FQNEAQ (reference sequence). Barcoded TCR alpha and TCR beta cDNA libraries with UMIs came from 5'RACE using constant-segment primers. TCRdb fed the 5' RACE reads into MiXCR, producing one record per CDR3 protein. The sample has about 340,000 distinct CDR3 sequences; over 10% are singletons. The sequence was obtained from a man aged 18 to 35 who had mild COVID-19 (a few samples of this study predate the infection). Cell type and time point are not known. The sample taken for sequencing was PBMCs or a T cell subset sorted from them (not recorded which). The chain has TRBV7-9 and TRBJ1-4, with unresolved D. The CDR3 reads CASSLLPEKLFF. In nucleotides, the CDR3 is TGTGCCAGCAGCTTACTACCCGAAAAACTGTTTTTT.